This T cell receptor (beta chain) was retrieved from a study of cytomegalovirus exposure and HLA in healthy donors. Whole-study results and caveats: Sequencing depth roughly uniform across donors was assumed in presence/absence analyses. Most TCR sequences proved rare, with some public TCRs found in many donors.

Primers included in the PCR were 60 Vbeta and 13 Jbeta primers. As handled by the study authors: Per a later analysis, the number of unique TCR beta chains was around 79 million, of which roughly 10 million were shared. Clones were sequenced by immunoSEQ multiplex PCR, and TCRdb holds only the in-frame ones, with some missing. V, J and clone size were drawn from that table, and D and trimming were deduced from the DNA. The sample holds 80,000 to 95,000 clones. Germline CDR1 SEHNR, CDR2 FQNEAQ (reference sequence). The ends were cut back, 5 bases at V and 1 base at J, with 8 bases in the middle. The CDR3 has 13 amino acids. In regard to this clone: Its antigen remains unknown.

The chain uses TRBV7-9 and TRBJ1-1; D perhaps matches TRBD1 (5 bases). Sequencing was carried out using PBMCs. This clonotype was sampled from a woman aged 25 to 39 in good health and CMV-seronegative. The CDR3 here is CASSPDTNTEAFF. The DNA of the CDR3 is TGTGCCAGCAGCCCGGACACGAACACTGAAGCTTTCTTT.